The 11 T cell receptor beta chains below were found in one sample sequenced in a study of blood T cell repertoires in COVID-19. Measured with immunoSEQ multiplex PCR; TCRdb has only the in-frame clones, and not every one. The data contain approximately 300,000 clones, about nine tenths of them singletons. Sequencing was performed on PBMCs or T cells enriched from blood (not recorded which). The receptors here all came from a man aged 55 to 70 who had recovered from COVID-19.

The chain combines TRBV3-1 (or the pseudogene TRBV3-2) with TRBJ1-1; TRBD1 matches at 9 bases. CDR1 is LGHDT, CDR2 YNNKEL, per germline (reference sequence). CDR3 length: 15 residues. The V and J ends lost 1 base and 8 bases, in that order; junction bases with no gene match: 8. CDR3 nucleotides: TGTGCCAGCAGCCAAGTCTACAGGGGGCCTACGGAAGCTTTCTTT. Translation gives CASSQVYRGPTEAFF.

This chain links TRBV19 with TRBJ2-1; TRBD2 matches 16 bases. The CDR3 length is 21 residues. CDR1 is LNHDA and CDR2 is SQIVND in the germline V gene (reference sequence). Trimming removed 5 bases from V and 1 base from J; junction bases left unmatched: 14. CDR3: CASSRRGLAGGLRSSYNEQFF. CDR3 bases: TGTGCCAGTAGTCGAAGGGGACTAGCGGGAGGGCTAAGGAGTTCCTACAATGAGCAGTTCTTC. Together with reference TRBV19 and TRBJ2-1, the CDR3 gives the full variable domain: DGGITQSPKYLFRKEGQNVTLSCEQNLNHDAMYWYRQDPGQGLRLIYYSQIVNDFQKGDIAEGYSVSREKKESFPLTVTSAQKNPTAFYLCASSRRGLAGGLRSSYNEQFFGPGTRLTVL.

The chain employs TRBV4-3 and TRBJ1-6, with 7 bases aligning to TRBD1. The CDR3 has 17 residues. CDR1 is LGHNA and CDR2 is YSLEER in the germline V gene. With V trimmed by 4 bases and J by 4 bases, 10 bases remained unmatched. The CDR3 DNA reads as TGCGCCAGCAGCCCTGTGCTGGACAGGCCGTATAATTCACCCCTCCACTTT. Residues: CASSPVLDRPYNSPLHF.

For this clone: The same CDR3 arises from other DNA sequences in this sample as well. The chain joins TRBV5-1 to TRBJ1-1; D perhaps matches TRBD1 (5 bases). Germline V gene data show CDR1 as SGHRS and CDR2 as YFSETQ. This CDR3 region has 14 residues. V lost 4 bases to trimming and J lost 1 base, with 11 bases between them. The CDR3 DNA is TGCGCCAGCAGCCGAGGCCAGGGGAACACTGAAGCTTTCTTT. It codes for CASSRGQGNTEAFF.

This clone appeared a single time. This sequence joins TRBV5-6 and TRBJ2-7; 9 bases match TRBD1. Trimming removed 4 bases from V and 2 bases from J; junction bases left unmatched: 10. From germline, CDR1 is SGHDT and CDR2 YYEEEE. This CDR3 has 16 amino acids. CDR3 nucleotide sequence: TGTGCCAGCAGCCCCTGGCCGGGACAGGGACCCTACGAGCAGTACTTC. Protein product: CASSPWPGQGPYEQYF.

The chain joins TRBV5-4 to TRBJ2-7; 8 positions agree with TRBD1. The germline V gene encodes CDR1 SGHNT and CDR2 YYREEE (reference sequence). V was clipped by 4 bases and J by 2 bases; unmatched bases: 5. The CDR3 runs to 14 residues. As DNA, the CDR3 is TGTGCCAGCAGCGTACAGGGGGGCCCCTACGAGCAGTACTTC. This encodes CASSVQGGPYEQYF.

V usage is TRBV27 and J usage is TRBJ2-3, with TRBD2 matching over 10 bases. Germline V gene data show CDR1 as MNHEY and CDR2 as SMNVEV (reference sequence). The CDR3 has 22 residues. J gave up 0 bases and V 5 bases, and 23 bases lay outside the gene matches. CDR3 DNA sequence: TGTGCCAGCAGTCCCACCCCCCAACTAGCGGGACGCCTTCCTACTAGCACAGATACGCAGTATTTT. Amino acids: CASSPTPQLAGRLPTSTDTQYF.

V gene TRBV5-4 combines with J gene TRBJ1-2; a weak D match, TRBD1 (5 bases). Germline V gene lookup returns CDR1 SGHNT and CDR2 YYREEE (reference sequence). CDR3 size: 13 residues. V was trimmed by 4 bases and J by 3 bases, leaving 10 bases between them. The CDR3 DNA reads TGTGCCAGCAGCCACGGGGGGGACTATGGCTACACCTTC. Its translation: CASSHGGDYGYTF.

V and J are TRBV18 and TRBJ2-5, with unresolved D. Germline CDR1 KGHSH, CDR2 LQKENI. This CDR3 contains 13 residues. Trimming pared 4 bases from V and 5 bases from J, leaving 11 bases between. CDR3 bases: TGTGCCAGCTCACTGCGACTCGGGGAGACCCAGTACTTC. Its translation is CASSLRLGETQYF.

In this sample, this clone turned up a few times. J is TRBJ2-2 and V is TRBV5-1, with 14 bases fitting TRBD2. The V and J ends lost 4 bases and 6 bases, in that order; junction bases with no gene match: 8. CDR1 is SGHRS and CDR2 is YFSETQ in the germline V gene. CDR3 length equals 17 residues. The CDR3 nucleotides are TGCGCCAGCAGCACGACTAGCGGGAGGGCCAGGTCCGGGGAGCTGTTTTTT. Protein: CASSTTSGRARSGELFF.

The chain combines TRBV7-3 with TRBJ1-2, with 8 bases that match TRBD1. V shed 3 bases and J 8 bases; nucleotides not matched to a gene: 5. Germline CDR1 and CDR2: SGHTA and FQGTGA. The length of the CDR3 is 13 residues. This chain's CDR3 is CASSFGQGQGYTF. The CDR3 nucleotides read TGTGCCAGCAGCTTCGGACAGGGACAGGGCTACACCTTC.